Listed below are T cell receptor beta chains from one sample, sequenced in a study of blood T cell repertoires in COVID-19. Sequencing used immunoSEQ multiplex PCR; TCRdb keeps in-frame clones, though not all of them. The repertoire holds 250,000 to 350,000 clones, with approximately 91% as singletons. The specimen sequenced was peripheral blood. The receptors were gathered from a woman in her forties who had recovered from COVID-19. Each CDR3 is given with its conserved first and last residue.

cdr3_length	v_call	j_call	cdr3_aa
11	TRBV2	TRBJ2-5	CASSPQETQYF
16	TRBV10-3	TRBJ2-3	CAIRENRDSSTDTQYF
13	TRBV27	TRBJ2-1	CASSFGGANEQFF
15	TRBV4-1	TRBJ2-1	CASAYPQGGGNEQFF
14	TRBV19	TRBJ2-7	CASSRTGESDEQYF
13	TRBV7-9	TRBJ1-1	CASSGGIQGGAFF
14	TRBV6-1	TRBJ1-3	CASSEGAGGNTIYF
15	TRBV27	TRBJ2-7	CASQVRGEEYYEQYF
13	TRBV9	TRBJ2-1	CASSADSYNEQFF
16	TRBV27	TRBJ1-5	CASSGGPLGGNQPQHF
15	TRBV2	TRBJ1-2	CASRLLLTGTGGYTF
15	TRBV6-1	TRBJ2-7	CASLSSGRSTYEQYF
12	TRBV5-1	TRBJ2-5	CASSDSQETQYF
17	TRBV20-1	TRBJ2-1	CSASQAGRMVGIDEQFF
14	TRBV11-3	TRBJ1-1	CASSLVSRGTEAFF
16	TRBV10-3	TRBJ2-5	CAISEFAGVGPETQYF
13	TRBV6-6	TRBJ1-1	CASSLVGDTEAFF
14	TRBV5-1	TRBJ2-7	CASSRQGRVDEQYF
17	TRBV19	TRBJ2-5	CASSTVGREGPQETQYF
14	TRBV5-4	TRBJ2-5	CASQTGGSPETQYF
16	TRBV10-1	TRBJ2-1	CASSEGSAESGNEQFF
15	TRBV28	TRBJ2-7	CASSARIASGYEQYF
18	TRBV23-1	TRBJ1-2	CASSQSRTGGVDPNGYTF
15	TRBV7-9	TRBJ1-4	CASSLAHQGGEKLFF
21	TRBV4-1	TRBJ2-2	CASSHSKTGTGIIRSTGELFF
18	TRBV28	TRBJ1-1	CASSSTVGSGEGYTEAFF
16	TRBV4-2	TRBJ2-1	CASSQESGTSPREQFF
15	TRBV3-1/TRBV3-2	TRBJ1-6	CASSQMSGHNSPLHF
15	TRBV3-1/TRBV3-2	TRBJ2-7	CASSPDGGNLGEQYF
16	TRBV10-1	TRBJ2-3	CASSDPYATGKDTQYF
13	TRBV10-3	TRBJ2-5	CAISDNRAETQYF
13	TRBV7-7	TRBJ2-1	CASGRDYGHEQFF
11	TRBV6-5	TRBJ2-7	CASTQMTVPYF
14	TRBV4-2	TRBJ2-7	CASSEQREAYEQYF
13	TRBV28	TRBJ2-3	CASSTVTGDTQYF
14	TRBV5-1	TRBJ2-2	CASSPPRTTGELFF
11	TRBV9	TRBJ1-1	CASSADSGLRF
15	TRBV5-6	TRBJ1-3	CASSLGPGYGNTIYF
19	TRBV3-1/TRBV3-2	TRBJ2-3	CASSLGTSGSPLSTDTQYF
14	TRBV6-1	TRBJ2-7	CASSDRGGSYEQYF
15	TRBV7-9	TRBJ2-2	CASSLSALDTGELFF
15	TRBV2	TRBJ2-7	CASRGLAGGRSEQYF
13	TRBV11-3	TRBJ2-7	CASSSGLRGEQYF
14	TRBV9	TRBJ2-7	CASSGRGGPDEQYF
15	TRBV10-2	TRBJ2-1	CASSDGSGTYNEQFF
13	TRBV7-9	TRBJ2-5	CASSRSGQETQYF
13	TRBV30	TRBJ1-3	CAWNAGPGNTIYF
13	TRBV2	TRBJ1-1	CASRLGMNTEAFF
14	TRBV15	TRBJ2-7	CATSRDIAGAEQYF
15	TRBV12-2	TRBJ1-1	CASRRMGQENTEAFF
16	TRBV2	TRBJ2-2	CANSKSASGSTGELFF